Below, 22 T cell receptor beta chains from the same sample are listed, as sequenced in a study of cytomegalovirus exposure and HLA in healthy donors. A multiplex PCR was run with 60 Vbeta primers and 13 Jbeta primers. The data were produced by immunoSEQ multiplex PCR, yet TCRdb's version contains in-frame clones alone and is incomplete. The top ten clones hold less than 9% of a sample with about 240,000 clones, about 80% of them seen once. Sequencing was performed on PBMCs. The source is a woman aged 55-70 years in good health and CMV-seropositive.

This chain links TRBV25-1 with TRBJ2-2; 9 bases align to TRBD1. Looked up from germline, CDR1 is MGHDK and CDR2 is SYGVNS. After removal of 6 bases from V and 5 bases from J, the junction contained 13 bases not matched to a gene. This CDR3 has 17 amino acids. CDR3 bases: TGTGCCAGCAGCTCCGAGAGGGACAGGGAGGGGACCGGGGAGCTGTTTTTT. The encoded protein is CASSSERDREGTGELFF.

This clone was seen a few times. CDR3 sequence: CASSVDPGGPQPQHF. The CDR3 region has the DNA TGTGCCAGCAGCGTAGACCCGGGGGGGCCCCAGCCCCAGCATTTT. The gene calls are TRBV9 and TRBJ1-5; D is perhaps TRBD1 (6 bases). V was pared by 0 bases and J by 7 bases, with 14 bases between. The CDR3 covers 15 residues. CDR1 and CDR2 from the germline V gene are SGDLS and YYNGEE.

CDR3 sequence: CASRTGRVTEAFF. In DNA, the CDR3 is TGTGCCTCCCGAACAGGGAGGGTGACTGAAGCTTTCTTT. This chain joins TRBV30 and TRBJ1-1, with TRBD1 as a possible D gene (6 bases). The length of the CDR3 is 13 residues. V lost 7 bases and J 5 bases, leaving 17 bases between the germline ends. CDR1 is GTSNPN, CDR2 SVGIG, per germline (reference sequence).

The chain recombines TRBV5-6 with TRBJ1-5; no clear D gene. V lost 2 bases to trimming and J lost 6 bases, with 9 bases between them. Germline assignment: CDR1 SGHDT and CDR2 YYEEEE. This CDR3 comprises 13 residues. The CDR3 sequence is CASSFKPGQPQHF. The CDR3 nucleotides are TGTGCCAGCAGCTTCAAACCGGGTCAGCCCCAGCATTTT.

J is TRBJ2-1 and V is TRBV7-9; weak D call: TRBD2 (6 bases). The CDR3 length is 15 residues. Germline V gives CDR1 SEHNR, CDR2 FQNEAQ (reference sequence). Between the trimmed V and J ends, which lost 2 bases and 5 bases, there was a span of 13 bases. The CDR3 region is CASSLRREYHNEQFF. The CDR3 DNA reads TGTGCCAGCAGCTTAAGACGGGAGTACCACAATGAGCAGTTCTTC.

This chain connects TRBV7-3 to TRBJ2-1; 10 bases match TRBD2. The trim removed 1 base at V and 8 bases at J, leaving 8 bases unmatched. CDR3 length equals 16 residues. Per germline, CDR1 SGHTA and CDR2 FQGTGA. The CDR3 DNA reads as TGTGCCAGCAGCTTAATGGCGACTAGCGGGTTCGATGAGCAGTTCTTC. Translating gives CASSLMATSGFDEQFF.

The sample holds a few counts of this clone. V gene TRBV7-9 combines with J gene TRBJ2-2; 10 bases map to TRBD2. The CDR3 sequence is 15 residues long. Germline loops: CDR1 SEHNR, CDR2 FQNEAQ (reference sequence). The J segment lost 5 bases and the V segment lost 5 bases, leaving 5 bases of the junction unmatched. The CDR3 coding sequence is TGTGCCAGCAGCATAGGGACTAGCGCGACCGGGGAGCTGTTTTTT. It specifies CASSIGTSATGELFF.

CDR3 sequence (DNA): TGTGCCAGCAGCACCCGGAGGACCCCCAGCGACTACGAGCAGTACTTC. Translated, it gives CASSTRRTPSDYEQYF. V and J are TRBV21-1 and TRBJ2-7; the table calls TRBD2, which could not be checked here. TRBV21-1 is shown as a pseudogene. CDR3 size: 16 residues.

The rearrangement joins TRBV7-9 to TRBJ2-7; tentatively, D is TRBD1 (5 bases). Trimming took off 5 bases at V and 0 bases at J, with 14 bases between the two ends. Germline assignment: CDR1 SEHNR and CDR2 FQNEAQ (reference sequence). CDR3 length: 15 residues. CDR3 nucleotide sequence: TGTGCCAGCAGCCCGACAGAGATCCCCTCCTACGAGCAGTACTTC. Protein sequence: CASSPTEIPSYEQYF.

This clone was observed a handful of times. The rearrangement joins TRBV30 to TRBJ1-1; TRBD1 agrees at 9 bases. The trim removed 3 bases at V and 4 bases at J, leaving 6 bases unmatched. The germline V gene has CDR1 GTSNPN and CDR2 SVGIG (reference sequence). This CDR3 spans 14 amino acids. The CDR3: CAWRQGARSTEAFF. In DNA, the CDR3 is TGTGCCTGGAGACAGGGGGCGCGGTCCACTGAAGCTTTCTTT.

This sequence joins TRBV7-6 and TRBJ2-1; D is perhaps TRBD2 (6 bases). V was cut by 5 bases and J by 3 bases, with 11 bases left in between. Germline lookup yields CDR1 SGHVS and CDR2 FNYEAQ. The CDR3 contains 14 residues. CDR3 coding DNA: TGTGCCAGCAGCGCAGGACTAAACTACAATGAGCAGTTCTTC. The encoded protein is CASSAGLNYNEQFF.

Here the CDR3 reads CSVEDGRDLTPEQFF. The CDR3 nucleotides read TGCAGCGTTGAAGATGGGCGGGATCTCACGCCCGAGCAGTTCTTC. The V gene is TRBV29-1, the J gene TRBJ2-1, with D maybe TRBD2 (6 bases). This CDR3 contains 15 residues. The V gene's germline CDR1 is SQVTM and CDR2 ANQGSEA. Trimming took 0 bases from V and 10 from J, leaving 19 bases between them.

This sequence joins TRBV5-5 and TRBJ1-2; a possible D gene is TRBD1 (5 bases). The CDR3 sequence is 15 residues long. Germline V gene data show CDR1 as SGHKS and CDR2 as YYEKEE (reference sequence). Deletions cut 0 bases from V and 2 bases from J, with 11 bases between. The CDR3 nucleotides read TGTGCCAGCAGCTTGGGGGAGGGACGCAACTATGGCTACACCTTC. This codes for CASSLGEGRNYGYTF.

V gene TRBV6-5 combines with J gene TRBJ2-7, with a tentative D call TRBD1 (6 bases). The CDR3 extends over 15 amino acids. Germline CDR1 and CDR2: MNHEY and SVGAGI. Trimming cost V 0 bases and J 4 bases, with 13 bases left between them. The CDR3 nucleotides read TGTGCCAGCAGTTACTCGAGTCAGGGGATATACGAGCAGTACTTC. Its translation: CASSYSSQGIYEQYF.

The chain employs TRBV7-6 and TRBJ1-1, with TRBD1 as a possible D gene (6 bases). CDR3 length equals 13 residues. Trimming took off 4 bases at V and 1 base at J, with 7 bases between the two ends. Germline CDR1 is SGHVS and CDR2 is FNYEAQ. The CDR3 coding sequence is TGTGCCAGCAGCTCGACAGGGAACACTGAAGCTTTCTTT. It yields the protein CASSSTGNTEAFF.

The chain links TRBV15 to TRBJ1-3, with D uncertain. V was cut by 0 bases and J by 0 bases, with 18 bases left in between. The CDR3 runs to 19 residues. Germline assignment: CDR1 LNHNV and CDR2 YYDKDF (reference sequence). CDR3 residues: CATSRDYSGAVSSGNTIYF. Here the CDR3 DNA reads TGTGCCACCAGCAGAGATTATTCGGGTGCAGTCAGCTCTGGAAACACCATATATTTT.

J is TRBJ2-7 and V is TRBV27, with D possibly being TRBD2 (6 bases). From germline, CDR1 is MNHEY and CDR2 SMNVEV (reference sequence). The CDR3 length is 14 residues. V was cut by 6 bases and J by 7 bases, with 19 bases left in between. CDR3 residues: CASRTEAGHTEQYF. For the CDR3, the DNA is TGTGCCAGCAGGACGGAGGCGGGGCATACGGAGCAGTACTTC.

V is TRBV5-6 and J is TRBJ2-3; 12 bases line up with TRBD2. This CDR3 has 17 residues. CDR1 and CDR2 (germline): SGHDT, YYEEEE. V lost 3 bases, J lost 5 bases, and 10 bases stayed unmatched. CDR3 nucleotide sequence: TGTGCCAGCAGCTCCGGAGCTAGCGGGAGGGCCGGAGATACGCAGTATTTT. Amino acid sequence: CASSSGASGRAGDTQYF. The whole variable domain, filled in from reference TRBV5-6 and TRBJ2-3, reads DAGVTQSPTHLIKTRGQQVTLRCSPKSGHDTVSWYQQALGQGPQFIFQYYEEEERQRGNFPDRFSGHQFPNYSSELNVNALLLGDSALYLCASSSGASGRAGDTQYFGPGTRLTVL.

In its sample, this clone was seen once. The chain joins TRBV7-9 to TRBJ2-7, with D possibly matching TRBD2 (5 bases). The V end was cut by 3 bases, the J end by 0 bases, with 12 bases between. Per germline, CDR1 SEHNR and CDR2 FQNEAQ (reference sequence). This CDR3 comprises 15 residues. The chain's CDR3 is CASSFGLLHSYEQYF. CDR3 nucleotides: TGTGCCAGCAGCTTCGGACTCCTACACTCCTACGAGCAGTACTTC.

The chain recombines TRBV4-1 with TRBJ2-2; TRBD2 matches at 10 bases. This CDR3 spans 16 amino acids. V dropped 3 bases and J dropped 4; count of bases not matched to a gene: 5. Germline assignment: CDR1 MGHRA and CDR2 YSYEKL. The CDR3 reads CASSHSGTSVTGELFF. Written as DNA, the CDR3 is TGCGCCAGCAGCCATTCCGGGACTAGCGTCACCGGGGAGCTGTTTTTT.

The CDR3 loop is CASSGVGGGVAETQYF. CDR3 sequence (DNA): TGTGCCAGTTCCGGAGTAGGGGGGGGTGTAGCTGAGACCCAGTACTTC. The chain employs TRBV19 and TRBJ2-5, with D possibly being TRBD2 (7 bases). Between the trimmed V and J ends, which lost 8 bases and 5 bases, there was a span of 24 bases. Germline V lookup: CDR1 LNHDA, CDR2 SQIVND (reference sequence). CDR3 length: 16 amino acids.

The J gene is TRBJ1-1, the V gene TRBV11-1; D not certain. Germline loops: CDR1 SGHAT, CDR2 FQDESV (reference sequence). The CDR3 has 15 amino acids. V lost 1 base, J lost 0 bases, and 9 bases lay in between. As DNA, the CDR3 is TGTGCCAGCAGCTTAGGGAGGCTAATGAACACTGAAGCTTTCTTT. Amino acids: CASSLGRLMNTEAFF.